These 13 T cell receptor beta chains came from one sample sequenced in a study of beta chain features in type 1 diabetes. The authors reverse transcribed all of the isolated RNA, so sequencing captured expressed TCRB transcripts. Sequencing was performed with immunoSEQ multiplex PCR; in TCRdb, only in-frame clones are kept and a portion is missing. In the table there are about 360,000 clones, around 12% of which are singletons. Sequences were obtained from naive CD4+ T cells from blood. All receptors derive from a man younger than 35 in good health.

This clone appeared a few times. J is TRBJ2-7 and V is TRBV18, with D unresolved. Germline V gene lookup returns CDR1 KGHSH and CDR2 LQKENI. V was shortened by 0 bases and J by 8 bases, with 11 bases between the two germline ends. The CDR3 consists of 13 residues. The CDR3 nucleotides are TGTGCCAGCTCACCACCCGAGCCGGTAAAGCAGTACTTC. Translated: CASSPPEPVKQYF.

This clone was detected only a few times. This rearrangement joins TRBV5-1 to TRBJ2-3, with 7 bases that match TRBD1. V trimming: 0 bases; J trimming: 2 bases; junction bases outside the gene matches: 3. The CDR3 has 15 residues. Looked up from germline, CDR1 is SGHRS and CDR2 is YFSETQ. CDR3 protein: CASSLGQGYTDTQYF. In DNA, the CDR3 is TGCGCCAGCAGCTTGGGACAGGGCTACACAGATACGCAGTATTTT.

This clone turned up a few times. The chain employs TRBV11-2 and TRBJ1-5; 10 bases are a match to TRBD1. V shed 0 bases and J 7 bases; nucleotides not matched to a gene: 9. The CDR3 contains 17 residues. Per the germline V gene, CDR1 is SGHAT and CDR2 is FQNNGV. CDR3 region: CASSLELTGTGVQPQHF. DNA of the CDR3: TGTGCCAGCAGCTTAGAACTGACCGGGACAGGGGTCCAGCCCCAGCATTTT.

This clone was detected only a few times. This rearrangement joins TRBV7-2 to TRBJ1-6; no firm D call. V was clipped by 5 bases and J by 14 bases, with 10 bases between them. Germline V gene sequence: CDR1 SGHTA, CDR2 FQGNSA. This CDR3 is built from 11 residues. The CDR3 nucleotides read TGTGCCAGCAGCGAAACCTCGGCCCTCCACTTT. Amino acids: CASSETSALHF.

The CDR3 region is CASSHGTNQETQYF. CDR3 nucleotide sequence: TGCGCCAGCAGTCACGGGACTAACCAAGAGACCCAGTACTTC. V usage is TRBV5-1 and J usage is TRBJ2-5; 7 bases agree with TRBD2. Per the germline V gene, CDR1 is SGHRS and CDR2 is YFSETQ. V trimming: 5 bases; J trimming: 0 bases; junction bases outside the gene matches: 4. The CDR3 is 14 residues long.

This sequence joins TRBV6-5 and TRBJ2-7; 9 nucleotides match TRBD1. The CDR3 covers 14 residues. With V trimmed by 6 bases and J by 1 base, 4 bases remained unmatched. Germline CDR1 is MNHEY and CDR2 is SVGAGI. The chain's CDR3 is CASRRGTGSYEQYF. CDR3 bases: TGTGCCAGCAGAAGGGGGACAGGGTCCTACGAGCAGTACTTC.

The chain is built from TRBV7-2 and TRBJ2-5, with 10 bases aligning to TRBD2. CDR1 is SGHTA and CDR2 is FQGNSA in the germline V gene. The CDR3 is 17 residues long. With V trimmed by 4 bases and J by 2 bases, 10 bases remained unmatched. The CDR3 DNA reads as TGTGCCAGCAGCTGGAAGGCTAGCGGGAGCTCTCAAGAGACCCAGTACTTC. Encoded protein: CASSWKASGSSQETQYF.

This clone came up a few times. The gene calls are TRBV6-6 and TRBJ2-1; TRBD2 matches at 10 bases. CDR3 length: 15 residues. V was pared by 6 bases and J by 3 bases, with 5 bases of the junction left unmatched. Per the germline V gene, CDR1 is MNHNY and CDR2 is SVGAGI (reference sequence). CDR3: CASRRGTSDYNEQFF. The CDR3 DNA sequence: TGTGCCAGCAGGCGTGGGACTAGCGACTACAATGAGCAGTTCTTC.

This clone was found a few times. The chain links TRBV28 to TRBJ1-3, with D unresolved. Deletions cut 7 bases from V and 0 bases from J, with 10 bases between. Germline V gene sequence: CDR1 MDHEN, CDR2 SYDVKM. This CDR3 is built from 14 residues. The CDR3 region has the DNA TGTGCCAGCACCAGAACAGTCTCTGGAAACACCATATATTTT. This gives the protein CASTRTVSGNTIYF.

The chain joins TRBV28 to TRBJ2-7; 9 nucleotides line up with TRBD2. Trimming removed 7 bases from V and 2 bases from J; junction bases left unmatched: 6. Germline V CDR1 and CDR2: MDHEN, SYDVKM. This CDR3 region has 14 residues. The CDR3 nucleotides read TGTGCCAGCACCTCGGCGGGGGGGACCTACGAGCAGTACTTC. Translation gives CASTSAGGTYEQYF.

This chain connects TRBV10-3 to TRBJ1-2; D is perhaps TRBD1 (6 bases). The CDR3 consists of 15 residues. V was cut by 3 bases and J by 4 bases, with 15 bases left in between. Looked up from germline, CDR1 is ENHRY and CDR2 is SYGVKD. The CDR3 here is CAISELTGVVYGYTF. CDR3 nucleotide sequence: TGTGCCATCAGTGAACTGACAGGAGTCGTCTATGGCTACACCTTC.

The chain links TRBV5-6 to TRBJ2-3, with 10 bases lining up with TRBD2. CDR3 size: 17 residues. The V segment lost 4 bases and the J segment 2 bases; nucleotides outside the gene matches: 10. The germline CDR1 and CDR2 sequences are SGHDT and YYEEEE. The CDR3 spells CASSPRTSGLSTDTQYF. DNA for the CDR3: TGTGCCAGCAGCCCCCGGACTAGCGGCCTATCCACAGATACGCAGTATTTT.

This chain links TRBV5-8 with TRBJ2-3; D is possibly TRBD1 (6 bases). Germline V lookup: CDR1 SGHTS, CDR2 YDEGEE. This CDR3 has 14 residues. V was pared by 0 bases and J by 4 bases, with 9 bases between. This chain's CDR3 is CASSLGGQADTQYF. Here the CDR3 DNA reads TGTGCCAGCAGCTTGGGGGGGCAGGCAGATACGCAGTATTTT.